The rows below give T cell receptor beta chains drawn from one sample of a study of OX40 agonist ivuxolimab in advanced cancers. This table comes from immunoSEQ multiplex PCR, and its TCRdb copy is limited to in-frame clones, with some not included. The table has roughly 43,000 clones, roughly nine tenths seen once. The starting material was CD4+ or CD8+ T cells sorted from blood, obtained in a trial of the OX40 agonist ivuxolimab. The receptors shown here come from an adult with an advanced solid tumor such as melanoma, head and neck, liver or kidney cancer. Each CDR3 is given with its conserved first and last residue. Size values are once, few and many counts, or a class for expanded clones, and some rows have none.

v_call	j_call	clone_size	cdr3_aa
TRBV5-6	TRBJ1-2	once	CASSPGQHGYTF
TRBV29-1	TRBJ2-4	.	CSVESAGVIQYF
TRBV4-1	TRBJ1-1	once	CASSQDPGSQGTEAFF
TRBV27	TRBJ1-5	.	CASRDGTGHYNQPQHF
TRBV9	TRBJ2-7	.	CASSVGSTAYEQYF
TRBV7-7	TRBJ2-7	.	CASSSTTGYEQYF
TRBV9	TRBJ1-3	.	CASSPGDYSGNTIYF
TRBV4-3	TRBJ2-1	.	CASSLGGASDWNEQFF
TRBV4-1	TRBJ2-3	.	CASSQWLAGDTQYF
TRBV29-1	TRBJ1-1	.	CSVGGQTLMNTEAFF
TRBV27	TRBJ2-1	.	CASKGGDEQFF
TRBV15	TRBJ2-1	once	CATSYLRGNNEQFF
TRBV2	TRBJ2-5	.	CASSETAGTDMWTQYF
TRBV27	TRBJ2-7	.	CASSFLSGSPISYEQYF
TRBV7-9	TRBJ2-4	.	CASSLEIGNIQYF
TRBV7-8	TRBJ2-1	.	CASSGTGTSYNEQFF
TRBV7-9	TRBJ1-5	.	CASSGTGRNQPQHF
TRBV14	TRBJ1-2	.	CASSQDVGGLGYTF
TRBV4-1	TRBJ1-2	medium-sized	CASSQAAGTGGAGGYTF
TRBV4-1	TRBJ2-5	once	CASKRTLTGRETQYF
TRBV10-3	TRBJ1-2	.	CAISELGDREVHGYTF
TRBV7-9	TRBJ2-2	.	CASSSMSVIYTGELFF
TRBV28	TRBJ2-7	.	CASSPHRGTYYEQYF
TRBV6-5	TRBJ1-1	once	CASKTGGEAFF
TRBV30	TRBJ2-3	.	CAGHTGTSATDTQYF
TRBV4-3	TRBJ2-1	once	CASSRGLAGVYNEQFF
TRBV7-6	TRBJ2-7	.	CASSQPLGGGPFPYEQYF
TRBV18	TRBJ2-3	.	CASSPPDRGGDTQYF
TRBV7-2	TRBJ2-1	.	CASSLAPRGGYGNEQFF
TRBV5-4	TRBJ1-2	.	CATSEEMTGIYGYTF
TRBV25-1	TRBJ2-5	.	CASSELGEARQETQYF
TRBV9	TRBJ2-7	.	CASSAGGKRPFYEQYF
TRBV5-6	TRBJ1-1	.	CASSEGQMNTEAFF
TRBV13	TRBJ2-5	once	CASSLGGQETQYF
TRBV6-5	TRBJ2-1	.	CASSYLLAGAYNEQFF
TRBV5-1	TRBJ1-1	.	CASSLTGSNTEAFF
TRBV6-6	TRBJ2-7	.	CASSYTKPGGEQYF
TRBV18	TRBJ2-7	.	CASSAPLGLQYEQYF
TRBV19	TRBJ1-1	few	CASSKGVEAFF
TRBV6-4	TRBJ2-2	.	CASSLQNTGELFF